The 2 T cell receptor beta chains in this list originate from one sample, sequenced in a study of control samples from healthy donors and cancer patients. Some clones are missing from TCRdb's copy, which holds only in-frame ones; the method was immunoSEQ multiplex PCR. This sample has some 11,000 clones, with roughly 94% found just once. The specimen was PBMCs. These receptors were obtained from a man between 65 and 80 years old with head and neck cancer.

CDR3 sequence: CASSPEGLAESYEQYF. CDR3 nucleotide sequence: TGTGCCAGCAGCCCGGAGGGACTAGCAGAATCCTACGAGCAGTACTTC. V is TRBV7-9 and J is TRBJ2-7; 9 nucleotides line up with TRBD2. Germline CDR1 and CDR2: SEHNR and FQNEAQ (reference sequence). V lost 5 bases, J lost 1 base, and 9 bases stayed unmatched. The CDR3 has 16 residues. Together with reference TRBV7-9 and TRBJ2-7, the CDR3 gives the full variable domain: DTGVSQNPRHKITKRGQNVTFRCDPISEHNRLYWYRQTLGQGPEFLTYFQNEAQLEKSRLLSDRFSAERPKGSFSTLEIQRTEQGDSAMYLCASSPEGLAESYEQYFGPGTRLTVT.

The rearrangement uses TRBV5-1 and TRBJ2-2; D is possibly TRBD1 (5 bases). CDR3 length: 14 residues. V lost 4 bases, J lost 2 bases, and 9 bases lay in between. In germline, CDR1 is SGHRS, CDR2 YFSETQ. Written as DNA, the CDR3 is TGCGCCAGCAGCGGCCAGGGTAACACCGGGGAGCTGTTTTTT. Its protein product is CASSGQGNTGELFF.